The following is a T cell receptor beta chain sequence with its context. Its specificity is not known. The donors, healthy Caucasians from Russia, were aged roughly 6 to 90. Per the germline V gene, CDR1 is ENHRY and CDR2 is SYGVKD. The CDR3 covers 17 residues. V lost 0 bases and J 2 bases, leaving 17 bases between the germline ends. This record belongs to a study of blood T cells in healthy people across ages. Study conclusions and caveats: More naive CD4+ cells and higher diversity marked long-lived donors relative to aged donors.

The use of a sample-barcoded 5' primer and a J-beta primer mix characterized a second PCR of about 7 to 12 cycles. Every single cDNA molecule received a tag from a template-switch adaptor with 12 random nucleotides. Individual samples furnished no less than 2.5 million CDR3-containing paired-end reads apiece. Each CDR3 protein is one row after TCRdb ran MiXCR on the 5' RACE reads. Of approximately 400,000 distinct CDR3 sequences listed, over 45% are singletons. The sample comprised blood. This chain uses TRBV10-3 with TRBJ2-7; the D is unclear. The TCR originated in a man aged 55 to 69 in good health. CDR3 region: CAISESKVGRGTYEQYF. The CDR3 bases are TGTGCCATCAGTGAGTCGAAGGTCGGGCGCGGTACCTACGAGCAGTACTTC.